This T cell receptor (beta chain) was recovered during a study of OX40 agonist ivuxolimab in advanced cancers. Describing the broader study: Ivuxolimab was an agonistic, fully human IgG2 monoclonal antibody directed against OX40 (CD134), a costimulatory receptor. Patients were allowed to have had prior anti-PD-1, anti-PD-L1 or anti-CTLA-4 therapy, and approximately 40% of the dose-escalation patients had previously received checkpoint inhibitors. Three dose-escalation patients achieved partial responses, one with hepatocellular carcinoma and two with cutaneous melanoma. A male proportion of approximately 83% and a mean age of roughly 55 years, ranging from 23 to 79, were recorded for the dose-escalation cohort. Intravenous ivuxolimab was administered to patients every 2 weeks at six dose levels: 0.01, 0.1, 0.3, 1.5, 3 and 10 mg/kg. Peripheral TCRbeta sequencing aimed to test whether ivuxolimab altered TCR sequence diversity and caused clonal T-cell expansion. Of the roughly 51 dose-escalation patients, hepatocellular carcinoma was present in about 19, melanoma in approximately 15, renal cell carcinoma in 9 and head and neck cancer in 9. The paper reports the monotherapy dose-escalation portion (N ≈ 50 patients) of the phase I ivuxolimab trial. Study-level results and caveats: Low levels of normalized T-cell clonal expansion were also seen in some patients who did not respond. At doses from 0.1 to 3.0 mg/kg, clonal expansion was seen in both CD4+ and CD8+ blood T cells between baseline and week 6. After ivuxolimab, expanded clones were on average more numerous among CD8+ T cells than among CD4+ T cells. Which antigens the clonally expanded peripheral T cells were specific for was not determined. In the 0.1-3.0 mg/kg groups, partial responders were among the patients with the lowest normalized peripheral clonal expansion, particularly in CD8+ T cells.

The CDR3, cysteine through phenylalanine, is 14 amino acids long. Here the CDR3 DNA is all that survives: 42 bases in frame from base 1. V is pared back by 0 bases and J by 3 bases, with 10 bases lying between the germline termini. For CDR1 and CDR2, the germline V gene lists SGHRS and YFSETQ. Patients with autoimmune disease history or receiving systemic immunosuppression were excluded from the trial. Peripheral blood for TCR sequencing was collected from all dose cohorts at baseline, on cycle 4 day 1, and on cycle 7 day 1. The samples were taken from a phase I, first-in-human, multicenter, open-label dose-escalation trial of ivuxolimab. Adults with locally advanced or metastatic melanoma, renal cell, hepatocellular, or head and neck squamous cell carcinoma were enrolled in the trial. Before TCR sequencing, CD4+ and CD8+ T cells were separately sorted from peripheral blood. Genomic DNA was extracted from sorted cells for sequencing of the TCRbeta CDR3 region. TCRbeta CDR3 regions were sequenced using the immunoSEQ Assay. TCRdb took this table from immuneACCESS and kept in-frame rearrangements with V and J called. Such tables lack part of the clones; where checked against another copy, unresolved V genes explain under half of the gap, and the rest is unexplained. The table for this sample lists fewer than 45,000 clones; approximately 90% of them were counted only once. The top ten hold roughly 14% of the sample.

As concerns this clone: Its binding antigen is unknown. No qualities accompany the bases; no much larger clone lies one base away.

The TCR comes from an adult with an advanced solid tumor such as melanoma, head and neck, liver or kidney cancer. Sequencing used CD4+ or CD8+ T cells sorted from blood, obtained in a trial of the OX40 agonist ivuxolimab. This receptor chain uses TRBV5-1 and TRBJ2-7; the D gene remains uncertain. The CDR3 amino acid sequence is: CASSLGSTYYEQYF. The bases read TGCGCCAGCAGCTTGGGTTCCACATACTACGAGCAGTACTTC.